A single sample gave rise to the 12 T cell receptor beta chains below, sequenced in a study of CD4 T cells in relation to SARS-CoV-2 and coronaviruses. For these receptors, no antigen is known. CD4+ T cells from unexposed donors were obtained before the COVID-19 pandemic (2011-2018). The cells were cultured for over eight days before CD4+ T cells were isolated. Assay used: immunoSEQ multiplex PCR; TCRdb lists only in-frame clones, some missing. The table records roughly 30,000 clones, 75% to 80% of them present only once. Sequencing input: CD4+ T cells from PBMCs, cultured in vitro. The receptors were gathered from a human donor in good health.

This clone was observed once. This chain uses TRBV5-1 with TRBJ1-3, with a weak D call TRBD1 (5 bases). The germline V and J ends were trimmed by 3 bases and 4 bases, with 11 bases remaining between them. Germline CDR1 reads SGHRS; CDR2 reads YFSETQ. This CDR3 spans 14 amino acids. The CDR3 DNA follows: TGCGCCAGCAGCTCCGGGACCTCCGGAAACACCATATATTTT. As protein: CASSSGTSGNTIYF.

The count of this clone is one. This chain joins TRBV12-3 or TRBV12-4 and TRBJ2-3; TRBD2 agrees at 9 bases. The ends lost 8 bases at V and 4 bases at J; junction bases unmatched: 4. This CDR3 has 13 residues. CDR3 sequence (DNA): TGTGCCAGCGGTAGCGGGAGTTCAGATACGCAGTATTTT. Residues: CASGSGSSDTQYF.

CDR3 bases: TGTGCCAGCACGGACAGGGGGCGCTTCTCTCAGCCCCAGCATTTT. It specifies CASTDRGRFSQPQHF. The chain joins TRBV6-1 to TRBJ1-5, with TRBD1 identical over 11 bases. V shed 7 bases, J shed 6 bases, and the junction held 8 bases outside the gene matches. Germline V gene sequence: CDR1 MNHNS, CDR2 SASEGT. This CDR3 contains 15 residues.

The gene calls are TRBV7-9 and TRBJ2-7; D is unclear. The CDR3 consists of 13 residues. V lost 0 bases to trimming and J lost 2 bases, with 5 bases between them. Germline values: CDR1 SEHNR, CDR2 FQNEAQ (reference sequence). In nucleotides, the CDR3 is TGTGCCAGCAGCTTAGCCACAGCCTACGAGCAGTACTTC. This encodes CASSLATAYEQYF.

V gene TRBV5-4 combines with J gene TRBJ2-7; 8 bases are a match to TRBD2. Per germline, CDR1 SGHNT and CDR2 YYREEE (reference sequence). The CDR3 loop spans 13 amino acids. The ends lost 3 bases at V and 4 bases at J; junction bases unmatched: 3. The chain's CDR3 is CASSSGLAYEQYF. CDR3 bases: TGTGCCAGCAGCTCCGGACTAGCTTACGAGCAGTACTTC.

This clone was picked up a small number of times. The chain carries TRBV30 and TRBJ1-2; TRBD1 is a possible D gene (5 bases). The CDR3 has 11 amino acids. Trimming took off 1 base at V and 6 bases at J, with 6 bases between the two ends. Looked up from germline, CDR1 is GTSNPN and CDR2 is SVGIG (reference sequence). The CDR3: CAWSGQNGYTF. CDR3 coding DNA: TGTGCCTGGAGTGGACAGAATGGCTACACCTTC. Supplemented by reference TRBV30 and TRBJ1-2, the full variable domain reads SQTIHQWPATLVQPVGSPLSLECTVEGTSNPNLYWYRQAAGRGLQLLFYSVGIGQISSEVPQNLSASRPQDRQFILSSKKLLLSDSGFYLCAWSGQNGYTFGSGTRLTVV.

CDR3: CASSSRLASGSHETQYF. For the CDR3, the DNA is TGCGCCAGCAGCTCCCGATTGGCTAGCGGGAGCCACGAGACCCAGTACTTC. V gene TRBV4-1 combines with J gene TRBJ2-5; 10 nucleotides line up with TRBD2. The germline gives CDR1 MGHRA, CDR2 YSYEKL. The CDR3 contains 17 residues. Trimming took 5 bases from V and 5 from J; bases not matched to a gene: 14.

The chain recombines TRBV19 with TRBJ1-2, with 8 positions matching TRBD1. Looked up from germline, CDR1 is LNHDA and CDR2 is SQIVND (reference sequence). The CDR3 has 13 amino acids. Unmatched junction bases numbered 4, after V lost 5 bases and J lost 5 bases. The CDR3 sequence is CASSQQGVYGYTF. The CDR3 bases are TGTGCCAGTAGTCAACAGGGGGTGTATGGCTACACCTTC.

J is TRBJ1-2 and V is TRBV7-8, with D maybe TRBD1 (5 bases). This CDR3 has 15 residues. Between the trimmed V and J ends, which lost 4 bases and 5 bases, there was a span of 17 bases. CDR1 is SGHVS and CDR2 is FQNEAQ in the germline V gene. Written as DNA, the CDR3 is TGTGCCAGCAGCTACGGACACGGAGTGGGGTATGGCTACACCTTC. Translated: CASSYGHGVGYGYTF.

The chain joins TRBV11-2 to TRBJ2-1; the match to TRBD2 covers 9 bases. The V gene's germline CDR1 is SGHAT and CDR2 FQNNGV. CDR3 length: 18 residues. Germline trimming cut 4 bases from V and 4 bases from J; bases unmatched to any gene: 14. The CDR3 spells CASSSSPGGTSMYNEQFF. The CDR3 DNA follows: TGTGCCAGCAGCTCAAGTCCTGGGGGGACTAGCATGTACAATGAGCAGTTCTTC.

The chain has TRBV9 and TRBJ2-2; 10 bases align to TRBD2. The CDR3 extends over 17 amino acids. Germline V gene data show CDR1 as SGDLS and CDR2 as YYNGEE. Trimming cost V 2 bases and J 5 bases; bases outside gene matches: 9. The CDR3 sequence: CASSVGVAGGNTGELFF. The CDR3 coding sequence is TGTGCCAGCAGCGTGGGGGTAGCGGGAGGTAATACCGGGGAGCTGTTTTTT.

V is TRBV6-5 and J is TRBJ1-1; D might be TRBD1 (5 bases). CDR3 length: 16 residues. Trimming cost V 4 bases and J 1 base, with 16 bases left between them. Per germline, CDR1 MNHEY and CDR2 SVGAGI. CDR3 loop: CASSSNPGKGNTEAFF. The DNA for the CDR3 is TGTGCCAGCAGTTCAAACCCAGGGAAGGGGAACACTGAAGCTTTCTTT.